Listed below are T cell receptor beta chains from one sample, sequenced in a study of blood T cell repertoires in COVID-19. Assay: immunoSEQ multiplex PCR; the TCRdb copy retains only in-frame clones and omits some. The table records some 70,000 clones, roughly 84% of them present only once. Source material: peripheral blood. The origin of the receptors is a woman aged 50 to 60 with acute or convalescent COVID-19. The CDR3 runs from the conserved cysteine through the conserved F or W. Fields, in order: clone size, J gene, D gene, V gene, CDR3 length, CDR3 protein, CDR3 DNA. The D gene is left open where the match is weak. Not all rows give a size; the values are once, few, many and, for expanded clones, a class.

size: NA; J: TRBJ2-7; D: NA; V: TRBV7-2; length: 13; CDR3: CASSSQGGDRKYF; DNA: TGTGCCAGCAGCTCCCAGGGTGGTGACAGGAAGTACTTC
size: few; J: TRBJ2-1; D: TRBD2; V: TRBV18; length: 13; CDR3: CASSPLAGTEQFF; DNA: TGTGCCAGCTCACCACTAGCGGGAACTGAGCAGTTCTTC
size: NA; J: TRBJ2-7; D: TRBD2; V: TRBV28; length: 19; CDR3: CASSTYRSSGTSSSYEQYF; DNA: TGTGCCAGCAGTACCTATCGATCTAGCGGGACGTCGAGCTCCTACGAGCAGTACTTC
size: NA; J: TRBJ2-2; D: NA; V: TRBV25-1; length: 15; CDR3: CASSDPGQIFGELFF; DNA: TGTGCCAGCAGTGATCCCGGACAGATATTCGGGGAGCTGTTTTTT
size: NA; J: TRBJ2-7; D: NA; V: TRBV18; length: 13; CDR3: CASSGLVSVEQYF; DNA: TGTGCCAGCTCAGGACTCGTCTCGGTCGAGCAGTACTTC
size: few; J: TRBJ1-2; D: NA; V: TRBV3-1/TRBV3-2; length: 13; CDR3: CASSHQQGYGYTF; DNA: TGTGCCAGCAGCCACCAACAGGGATATGGCTACACCTTC
size: NA; J: TRBJ2-7; D: NA; V: TRBV4-3; length: 14; CDR3: CASSQDSYSYEQYF; DNA: TGCGCCAGCAGCCAAGACAGTTATTCCTACGAGCAGTACTTC
size: NA; J: TRBJ2-1; D: TRBD2; V: TRBV18; length: 17; CDR3: CASSPVTGTSGIGEQFF; DNA: TGTGCCAGCTCACCGGTTACCGGGACTAGCGGGATTGGTGAGCAGTTCTTC
size: NA; J: TRBJ1-2; D: NA; V: TRBV25-1; length: 13; CDR3: CASSLVDNRGYTF; DNA: TGTGCCAGCAGCCTTGTGGACAATCGAGGCTACACCTTC
size: once; J: TRBJ2-5; D: NA; V: TRBV30; length: 14; CDR3: CAWSVYGGRKTQYF; DNA: TGTGCCTGGAGTGTATATGGGGGCAGAAAGACCCAGTACTTC
size: NA; J: TRBJ1-1; D: TRBD1; V: TRBV7-8; length: 13; CDR3: CASSTGAVTEAFF; DNA: TGTGCCAGCAGCACAGGGGCCGTCACTGAAGCTTTCTTT
size: NA; J: TRBJ1-2; D: TRBD1; V: TRBV7-8; length: 14; CDR3: CASSPGTANYGYTF; DNA: TGTGCCAGCAGCCCCGGGACAGCTAACTATGGCTACACCTTC
size: NA; J: TRBJ1-1; D: NA; V: TRBV18; length: 13; CDR3: CASTADLNTEAFF; DNA: TGTGCTTCGACAGCCGATCTGAACACTGAAGCTTTCTTT
size: few; J: TRBJ2-5; D: NA; V: TRBV9; length: 12; CDR3: CASSASGETQYF; DNA: TGTGCCAGCAGCGCAAGCGGGGAGACCCAGTACTTC
size: NA; J: TRBJ2-1; D: TRBD1; V: TRBV24-1; length: 17; CDR3: CATSDLSGQGGIDEQFF; DNA: TGTGCCACCAGTGATTTGTCAGGACAGGGTGGTATAGATGAGCAGTTCTTC
size: NA; J: TRBJ2-3; D: TRBD1; V: TRBV4-3; length: 17; CDR3: CASSQGTGTVSTDTQYF; DNA: TGCGCCAGCAGCCAAGGGACCGGGACAGTGAGCACAGATACGCAGTATTTT
size: few; J: TRBJ1-2; D: TRBD1; V: TRBV7-2; length: 14; CDR3: CASSPDRGLYGYTF; DNA: TGTGCCAGCAGCCCGGACAGGGGGCTGTATGGCTACACCTTC
size: once; J: TRBJ2-4; D: NA; V: TRBV7-9; length: 14; CDR3: CASYVEWIKNIQYF; DNA: TGTGCCAGCTATGTGGAGTGGATCAAAAACATTCAGTACTTC
size: few; J: TRBJ2-3; D: NA; V: TRBV18; length: 15; CDR3: CASSPPRADTDTQYF; DNA: TGTGCCAGCTCACCACCGAGGGCAGACACAGATACGCAGTATTTT
size: few; J: TRBJ1-4; D: NA; V: TRBV5-8; length: 14; CDR3: CASSLTTGNEKLFF; DNA: TGTGCCAGCAGTCTAACTACAGGGAACGAAAAACTGTTTTTT
size: NA; J: TRBJ2-1; D: TRBD2; V: TRBV13; length: 13; CDR3: CASSRTSGGYQFF; DNA: TGTGCCAGCAGCAGGACTAGCGGGGGGTATCAGTTCTTC
size: NA; J: TRBJ1-6; D: TRBD1; V: TRBV2; length: 15; CDR3: CASSELDRGNSPLHF; DNA: TGTGCCAGCAGTGAACTGGACAGGGGGAATTCACCCCTCCACTTT
size: once; J: TRBJ2-7; D: NA; V: TRBV6-5; length: 14; CDR3: CASSWTSPPYEQYF; DNA: TGTGCCAGCAGCTGGACTTCACCCCCCTACGAGCAGTACTTC
size: NA; J: TRBJ1-5; D: NA; V: TRBV5-1; length: 15; CDR3: CASSPAGYSNQPQHF; DNA: TGCGCCAGCAGCCCAGCAGGATATAGCAATCAGCCCCAGCATTTT
size: NA; J: TRBJ2-7; D: TRBD1; V: TRBV18; length: 13; CDR3: CASSTGTGNEQYF; DNA: TGCGCCAGCTCAACCGGGACAGGTAACGAGCAGTACTTC
size: few; J: TRBJ2-7; D: TRBD2; V: TRBV28; length: 13; CDR3: CASSWASGNEQYF; DNA: TGTGCCAGCAGTTGGGCTAGCGGGAACGAGCAGTACTTC
size: few; J: TRBJ1-2; D: NA; V: TRBV4-2; length: 16; CDR3: CASSQDRDNPSYGYTF; DNA: TGTGCCAGCAGCCAAGATAGGGACAACCCCTCATATGGCTACACCTTC
size: NA; J: TRBJ1-5; D: NA; V: TRBV3-1/TRBV3-2; length: 14; CDR3: CASSQNEVSQPQHF; DNA: TGTGCCAGCAGCCAGAATGAGGTCTCTCAGCCCCAGCATTTT
size: NA; J: TRBJ1-1; D: NA; V: TRBV6-6; length: 14; CDR3: CASSYSEVNTEAFF; DNA: TGTGCCAGCAGTTACTCGGAGGTAAACACTGAAGCTTTCTTT
size: NA; J: TRBJ2-3; D: NA; V: TRBV28; length: 13; CDR3: CASSYTGTGILYF; DNA: TGTGCCAGCAGCTACACAGGGACCGGTATCCTGTATTTT
size: NA; J: TRBJ2-7; D: NA; V: TRBV7-2; length: 13; CDR3: CASSSRTGLEQYF; DNA: TGTGCCAGCAGCTCACGTACAGGGTTAGAGCAGTACTTC
size: NA; J: TRBJ2-1; D: TRBD2; V: TRBV28; length: 14; CDR3: CASSLGTSGSPRFF; DNA: TGTGCCAGCAGCCTAGGGACTAGCGGGAGCCCCCGGTTCTTC
size: few; J: TRBJ1-3; D: NA; V: TRBV4-1; length: 17; CDR3: CASSQDPMDSLGNTIYF; DNA: TGCGCCAGCAGCCAAGATCCTATGGACAGTCTTGGAAACACCATATATTTT
size: NA; J: TRBJ1-2; D: TRBD1; V: TRBV29-1; length: 14; CDR3: CSATEGDRVNGYTF; DNA: TGCAGCGCTACTGAGGGGGACAGGGTAAATGGCTACACCTTC
size: NA; J: TRBJ2-2; D: NA; V: TRBV19; length: 16; CDR3: CASSPNPGLGAGELFF; DNA: TGTGCCAGTAGTCCGAACCCGGGACTCGGGGCCGGGGAGCTGTTTTTT
size: few; J: TRBJ2-3; D: TRBD1; V: TRBV27; length: 13; CDR3: CATRDRVVSAQYF; DNA: TGTGCCACCCGGGACAGGGTGGTTTCAGCGCAGTATTTT
size: NA; J: TRBJ1-2; D: TRBD1; V: TRBV28; length: 15; CDR3: CASSLTAQGAGGYTF; DNA: TGTGCCAGCAGTTTAACCGCACAGGGGGCGGGTGGCTACACCTTC